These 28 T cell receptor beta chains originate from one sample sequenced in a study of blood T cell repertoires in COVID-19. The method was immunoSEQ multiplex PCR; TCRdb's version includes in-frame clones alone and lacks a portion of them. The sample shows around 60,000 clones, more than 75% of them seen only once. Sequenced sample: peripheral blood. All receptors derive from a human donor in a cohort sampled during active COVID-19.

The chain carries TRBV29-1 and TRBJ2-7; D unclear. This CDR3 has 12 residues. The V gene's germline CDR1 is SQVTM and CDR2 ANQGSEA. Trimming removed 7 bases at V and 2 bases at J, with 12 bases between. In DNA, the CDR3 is TGCAGCGGAGGAGAGAGAACCTACGAGCAGTACTTC. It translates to CSGGERTYEQYF.

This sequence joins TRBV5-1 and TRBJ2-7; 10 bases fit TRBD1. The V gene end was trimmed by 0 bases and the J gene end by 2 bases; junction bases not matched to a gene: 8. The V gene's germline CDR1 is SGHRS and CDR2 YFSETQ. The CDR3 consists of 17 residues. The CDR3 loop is CASSLERGGTGAYEQYF. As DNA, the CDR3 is TGCGCCAGCAGCTTGGAAAGGGGAGGGACAGGGGCCTACGAGCAGTACTTC.

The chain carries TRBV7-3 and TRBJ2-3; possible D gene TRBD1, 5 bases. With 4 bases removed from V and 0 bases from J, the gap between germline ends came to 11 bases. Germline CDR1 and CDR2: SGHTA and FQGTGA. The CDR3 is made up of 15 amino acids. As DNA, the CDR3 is TGTGCCAGCAGCTCCGACAGTTCTAGCACAGATACGCAGTATTTT. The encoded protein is CASSSDSSSTDTQYF.

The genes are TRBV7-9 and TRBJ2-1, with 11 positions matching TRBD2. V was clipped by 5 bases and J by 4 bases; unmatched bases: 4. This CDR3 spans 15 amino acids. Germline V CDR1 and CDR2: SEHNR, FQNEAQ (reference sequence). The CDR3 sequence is CASSLTSGTYNEQFF. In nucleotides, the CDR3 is TGTGCCAGCAGCCTGACTAGCGGGACGTACAATGAGCAGTTCTTC.

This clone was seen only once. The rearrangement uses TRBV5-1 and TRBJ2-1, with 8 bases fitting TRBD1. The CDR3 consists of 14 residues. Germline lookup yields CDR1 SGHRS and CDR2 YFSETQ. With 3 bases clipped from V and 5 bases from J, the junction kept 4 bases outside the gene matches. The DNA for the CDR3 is TGCGCCAGCAGCTCGGGACAGGCCGACAATGAGCAGTTCTTC. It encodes CASSSGQADNEQFF.

CDR3 DNA sequence: TGTGCCAGCAGCTTGGGGCCGTGGGGGGATCAGCCCCAGCATTTT. Its protein is CASSLGPWGDQPQHF. The rearrangement uses TRBV5-6 and TRBJ1-5; tentatively, D is TRBD1 (5 bases). The CDR3 totals 15 residues. Germline assignment: CDR1 SGHDT and CDR2 YYEEEE. The V end lost 0 bases, the J end lost 5 bases, and 12 bases lay between the germline ends. The full variable domain, in which reference TRBV5-6 and TRBJ1-5 provide the parts outside the CDR3, is DAGVTQSPTHLIKTRGQQVTLRCSPKSGHDTVSWYQQALGQGPQFIFQYYEEEERQRGNFPDRFSGHQFPNYSSELNVNALLLGDSALYLCASSLGPWGDQPQHFGDGTRLSIL.

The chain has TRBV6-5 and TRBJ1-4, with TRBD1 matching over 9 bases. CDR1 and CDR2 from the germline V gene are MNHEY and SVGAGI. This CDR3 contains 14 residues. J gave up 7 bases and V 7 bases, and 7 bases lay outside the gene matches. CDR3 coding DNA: TGTGCCAGCATTGTCCGACAGGGGGGTGAAAAACTGTTTTTT. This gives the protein CASIVRQGGEKLFF.

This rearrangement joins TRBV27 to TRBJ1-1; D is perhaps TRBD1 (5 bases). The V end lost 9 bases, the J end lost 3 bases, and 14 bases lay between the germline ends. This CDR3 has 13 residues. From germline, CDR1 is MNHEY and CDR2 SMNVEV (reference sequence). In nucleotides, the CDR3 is TGTGCCAGTAAACGGGGGTGGTACACTGAAGCTTTCTTT. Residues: CASKRGWYTEAFF.

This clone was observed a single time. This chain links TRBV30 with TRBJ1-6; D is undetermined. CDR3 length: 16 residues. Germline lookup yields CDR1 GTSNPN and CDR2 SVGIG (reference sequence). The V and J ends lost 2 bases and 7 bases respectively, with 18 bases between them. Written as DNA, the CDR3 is TGTGCCTGGAGTCATACGCGGCCGATGAGAAATTCACCCCTCCACTTT. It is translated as CAWSHTRPMRNSPLHF.

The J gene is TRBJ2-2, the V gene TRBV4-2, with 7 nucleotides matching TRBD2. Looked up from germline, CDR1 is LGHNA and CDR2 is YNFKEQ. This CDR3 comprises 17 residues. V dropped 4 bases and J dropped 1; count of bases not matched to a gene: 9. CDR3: CASSLSASGWNTGELFF. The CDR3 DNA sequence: TGTGCCAGCAGCCTCTCCGCTAGCGGATGGAACACCGGGGAGCTGTTTTTT.

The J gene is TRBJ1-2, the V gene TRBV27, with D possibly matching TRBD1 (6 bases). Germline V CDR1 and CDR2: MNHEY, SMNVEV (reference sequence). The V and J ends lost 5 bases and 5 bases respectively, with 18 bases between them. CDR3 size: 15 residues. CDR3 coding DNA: TGTGCCAGCAGTCCCAAGACAGGATGGGGTTATGGCTACACCTTC. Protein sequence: CASSPKTGWGYGYTF.

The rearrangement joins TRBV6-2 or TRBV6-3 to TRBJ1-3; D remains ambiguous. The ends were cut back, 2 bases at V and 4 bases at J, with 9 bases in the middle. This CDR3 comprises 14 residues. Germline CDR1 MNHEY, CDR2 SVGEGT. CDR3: CASSYGRRGNTIYF. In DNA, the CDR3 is TGTGCCAGCAGTTACGGCAGGAGGGGAAACACCATATATTTT.

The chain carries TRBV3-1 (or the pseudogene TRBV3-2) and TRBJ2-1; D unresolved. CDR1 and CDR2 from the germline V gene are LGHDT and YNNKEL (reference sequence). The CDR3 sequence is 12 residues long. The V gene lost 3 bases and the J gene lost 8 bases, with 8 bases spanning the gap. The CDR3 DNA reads TGTGCCAGCAGCCATTCTTTGTATGAGCAGTTCTTC. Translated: CASSHSLYEQFF.

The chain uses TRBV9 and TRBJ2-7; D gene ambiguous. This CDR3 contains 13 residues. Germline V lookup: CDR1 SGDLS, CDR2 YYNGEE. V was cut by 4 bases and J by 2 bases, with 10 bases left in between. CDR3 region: CASSTHGTYEQYF. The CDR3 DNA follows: TGTGCCAGCAGCACCCATGGCACCTACGAGCAGTACTTC.

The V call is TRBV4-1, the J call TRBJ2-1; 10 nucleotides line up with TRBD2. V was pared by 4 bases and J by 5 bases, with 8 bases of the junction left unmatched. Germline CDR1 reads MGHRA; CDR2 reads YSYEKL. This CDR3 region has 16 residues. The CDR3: CASSPELAGVDNEQFF. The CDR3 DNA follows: TGCGCCAGCAGCCCCGAGCTAGCGGGAGTCGACAATGAGCAGTTCTTC.

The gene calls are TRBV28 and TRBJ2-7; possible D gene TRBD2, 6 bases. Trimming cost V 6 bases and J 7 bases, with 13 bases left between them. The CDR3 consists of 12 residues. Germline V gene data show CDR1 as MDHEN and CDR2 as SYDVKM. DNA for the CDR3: TGTGCCAGCAGGAACCTCGGGGGAGAGCAGTACTTC. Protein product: CASRNLGGEQYF.

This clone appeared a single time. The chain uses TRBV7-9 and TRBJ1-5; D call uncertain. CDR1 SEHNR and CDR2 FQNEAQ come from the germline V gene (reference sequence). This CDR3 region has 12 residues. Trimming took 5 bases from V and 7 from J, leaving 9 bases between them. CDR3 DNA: TGTGCCAGCAGCCCTATCGAACAGCCCCAGCATTTT. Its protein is CASSPIEQPQHF.

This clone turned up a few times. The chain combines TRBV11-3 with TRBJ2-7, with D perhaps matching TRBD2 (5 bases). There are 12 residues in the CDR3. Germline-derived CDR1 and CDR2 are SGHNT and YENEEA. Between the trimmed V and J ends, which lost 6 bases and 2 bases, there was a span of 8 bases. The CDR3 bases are TGTGCCAGCAGTTTTAGCGCCTACGAGCAGTACTTC. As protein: CASSFSAYEQYF.

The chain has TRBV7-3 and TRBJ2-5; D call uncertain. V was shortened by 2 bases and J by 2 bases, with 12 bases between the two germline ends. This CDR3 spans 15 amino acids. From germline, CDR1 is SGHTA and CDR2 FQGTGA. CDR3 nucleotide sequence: TGTGCCAGCAGCTTATCCCCCTCGAGACAAGAGACCCAGTACTTC. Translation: CASSLSPSRQETQYF.

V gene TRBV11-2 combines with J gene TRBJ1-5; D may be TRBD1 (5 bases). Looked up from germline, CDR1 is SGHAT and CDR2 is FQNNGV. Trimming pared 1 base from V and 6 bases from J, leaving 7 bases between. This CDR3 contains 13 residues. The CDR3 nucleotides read TGTGCCAGCAGCTTAGGTGGGGCTCAGCCCCAGCATTTT. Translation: CASSLGGAQPQHF.

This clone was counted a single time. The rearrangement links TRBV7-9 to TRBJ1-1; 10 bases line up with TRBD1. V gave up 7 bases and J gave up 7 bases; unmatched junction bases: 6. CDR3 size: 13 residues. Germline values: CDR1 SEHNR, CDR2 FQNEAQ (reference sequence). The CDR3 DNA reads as TGTGCCAGCAACAGACAGGGGGCCCTTGAAGCTTTCTTT. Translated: CASNRQGALEAFF.

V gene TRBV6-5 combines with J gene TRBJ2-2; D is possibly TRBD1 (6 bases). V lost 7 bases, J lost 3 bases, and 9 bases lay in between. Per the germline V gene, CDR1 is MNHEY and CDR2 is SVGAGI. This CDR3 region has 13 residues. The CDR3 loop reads CASITGYTGELFF. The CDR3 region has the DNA TGTGCCAGCATAACAGGGTACACCGGGGAGCTGTTTTTT.

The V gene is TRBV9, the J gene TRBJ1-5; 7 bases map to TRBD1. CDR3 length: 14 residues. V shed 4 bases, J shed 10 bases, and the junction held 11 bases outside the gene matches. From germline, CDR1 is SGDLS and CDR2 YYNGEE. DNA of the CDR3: TGTGCCAGCAGCTCGGGGACAGAGGTTACACCCCAGCATTTT. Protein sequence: CASSSGTEVTPQHF.

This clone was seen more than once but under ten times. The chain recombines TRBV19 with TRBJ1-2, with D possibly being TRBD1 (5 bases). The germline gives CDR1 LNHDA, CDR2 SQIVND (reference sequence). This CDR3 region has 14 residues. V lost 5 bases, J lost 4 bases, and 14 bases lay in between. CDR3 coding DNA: TGTGCCAGTAGTTCGCGGGGCCCACCCTATGGCTACACCTTC. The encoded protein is CASSSRGPPYGYTF.

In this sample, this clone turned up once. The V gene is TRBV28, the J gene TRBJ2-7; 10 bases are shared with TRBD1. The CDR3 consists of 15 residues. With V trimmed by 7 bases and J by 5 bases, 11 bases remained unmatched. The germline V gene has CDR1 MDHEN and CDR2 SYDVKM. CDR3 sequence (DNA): TGTGCCAGCATCAGAAGCGGGACAGGGGTCAACGAGCAGTACTTC. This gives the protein CASIRSGTGVNEQYF.

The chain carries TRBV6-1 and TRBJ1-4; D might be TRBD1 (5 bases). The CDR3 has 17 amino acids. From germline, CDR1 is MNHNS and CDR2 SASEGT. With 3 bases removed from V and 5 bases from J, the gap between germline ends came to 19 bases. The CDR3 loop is CASSERIRAGINEKLFF. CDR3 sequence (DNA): TGTGCCAGCAGTGAGAGGATTCGGGCAGGGATAAATGAAAAACTGTTTTTT.

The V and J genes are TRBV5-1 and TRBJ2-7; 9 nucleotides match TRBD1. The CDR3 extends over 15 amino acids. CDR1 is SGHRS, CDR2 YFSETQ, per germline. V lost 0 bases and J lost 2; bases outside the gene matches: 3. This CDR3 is CASSLVWTGAYEQYF. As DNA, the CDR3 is TGCGCCAGCAGCTTGGTTTGGACAGGGGCCTACGAGCAGTACTTC.

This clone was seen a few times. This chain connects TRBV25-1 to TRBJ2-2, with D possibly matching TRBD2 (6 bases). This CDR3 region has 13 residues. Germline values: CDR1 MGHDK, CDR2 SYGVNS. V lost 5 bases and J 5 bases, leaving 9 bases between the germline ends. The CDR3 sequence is CASSLSGTGELFF. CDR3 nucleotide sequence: TGTGCCAGCAGTCTTAGCGGTACCGGGGAGCTGTTTTTT.